This T cell receptor (beta chain) is drawn from a study of early T cells in non-severe SARS-CoV-2 infection (dated by TCRdb to 2020 to 2023). Notes on the research overall: Because TCR sequencing was done on bulk RNA from unsorted whole blood, the alpha and beta chains could not be paired.

Unmatched junction bases come to 10, with V trimmed by 2 bases and J by 4 bases. The germline V gene (reference sequence) yields LGHDT for CDR1 and YNNKEL for CDR2. The CDR3 contains 16 residues, cysteine and phenylalanine counted. The retained sequence is limited to the CDR3, 48 bases, with the frame set at the first base. This was a case-control study nested in a cohort of healthcare workers in London, UK, who had nasopharyngeal swab PCR tests and blood samples taken every week. Healthcare workers were recruited during the week of the UK lockdown, between 23 and 31 March 2020, and followed weekly for up to 16 weeks. The library was obtained by 5' RACE. The sequencer listed for this sample is NextSeq 500. In the TCR library protocol, unique molecular identifiers were attached to individual cDNA molecules to correct for PCR bias and sequencing error. Both TCR alpha and beta chains were sequenced, and tight co-correlation was observed between alpha and beta sequence abundances in each sample. On the authors' methods: Decombinator V4 was used to perform V gene, J gene and CDR3 annotation of TCR sequences. TCRs were defined as expanded if a significant change between any two time points was detected under a Poisson model with p below 0.0001. TCR abundances were normalised to the total number of TCRs sequenced in each sample and reported as counts per million. TRAV1-2 paired with TRAJ12, TRAJ20 or TRAJ33 defined MAIT TCRs, while TRAV10 paired with TRAJ18 defined iNKT TCRs. VDJdb, accessed 1 November 2021, was searched for CMV, EBV and SARS-CoV-2 annotated TCRs, with TCRs annotated for multiple antigens excluded. TCRdb's own reprocessing of the public reads used fastp at Q25 and MiXCR and kept productive beta chains. CDR3 protein sequences are deduplicated, and each keeps its most common genes and DNA. For this entry, the V and J calls and clone size follow TCRdb and not the study's own pipeline. The sample includes about 63,000 distinct CDR3 sequences, with over 10% observed a single time. The ten biggest clones cover less than 6% of the sample.

Overall study results and their limits: VDJdb matching was skewed toward anti-spike CD8 responses and likely underestimated virus-specific expansions, missing private and CD4 specificities.

Note on this clonotype: It lacks a known antigen. No base quality information exists; no much larger clone differs at one position.

This sequence was found in an adult who was a healthcare worker with PCR-confirmed SARS-CoV-2 infection or an uninfected control (not recorded which). The specimen sequenced was whole blood. The chain employs TRBV3-1 and TRBJ2-5; 7 bases in the middle match TRBD2. The DNA sequence follows: TGTGCCAGCAGCCAAAGGCTAGCGGCCTCGGGAGAGACCCAGTACTTC. Its protein product is CASSQRLAASGETQYF.